The clone carrying this T cell receptor beta chain was observed once. Libraries were prepared by immunoSEQ multiplex PCR; TCRdb keeps only in-frame clonotypes and omits some of them. The sample consists of fewer than 200,000 clones, roughly 87% of them appearing once. The V end lost 4 bases, the J end lost 5 bases, and 18 bases lay between the germline ends. The CDR3 is 16 residues long. In germline, CDR1 is KGHDR, CDR2 SFDVKD. This sample was included in a study of blood T cell repertoires in COVID-19. Patients at the Seattle site were enrolled during active infection and followed longitudinally. The origin of this receptor is a woman aged 70-85 years with COVID-19, enrolled during active disease. Sequencing used peripheral blood. The chain links TRBV24-1 to TRBJ2-3, with D tentatively TRBD1 (6 bases). CDR3 DNA: TGTGCCACCAGTGACGCTAAGACAGGCAACAGAGATACGCAGTATTTT. It specifies CATSDAKTGNRDTQYF.